The 28 T cell receptor beta chains in this list originate from one sample, sequenced in a study of CD8 T cells in Susac syndrome. RNA, at roughly 0.45 to 1 ug, was reverse transcribed with random hexamers. MiXCR, run by TCRdb on the immunoSEQ multiplex PCR reads, gives a single entry per CDR3 protein. There are 120,000 or so distinct CDR3 sequences in the sample; 90% to 95% occur only once, and around 0.12% lies in the top ten. The sample taken for sequencing was CD4+ T cells from PBMCs. The receptor set was obtained from a human donor in good health.

The chain combines TRBV12-3 or TRBV12-4 with TRBJ2-7, with D hard to call. This CDR3 is 14 amino acids long. The V gene lost 6 bases and the J gene lost 0 bases, with 12 bases spanning the gap. The CDR3 is CASSMTVGSYEQYF. CDR3 DNA sequence: TGTGCCAGCAGCATGACGGTAGGCTCCTACGAGCAGTACTTC.

The CDR3 here is CASSQILKQGQETQYF. CDR3 bases: TGCGCCAGCAGTCAAATTCTCAAACAGGGCCAAGAGACCCAGTACTTC. V is TRBV23-1 and J is TRBJ2-5, with D possibly being TRBD1 (6 bases). TRBV23-1 is recorded as an ORF, its role being uncertain. V lost 2 bases and J lost 1, with 14 bases in between. The CDR3 runs 16 residues.

This chain joins TRBV3-1 and TRBJ2-3; D gene uncertain. The CDR3 covers 14 residues. V was pared by 2 bases and J by 6 bases, with 12 bases between. Germline loops: CDR1 LGHDT, CDR2 YNNKEL (reference sequence). The CDR3 DNA is TGTGCCAGCAGCCAACGATCAGTTGGGGATACGCAGTATTTT. This codes for CASSQRSVGDTQYF.

J is TRBJ2-3 and V is TRBV6-1; D is possibly TRBD1 or TRBD2 (5 bases each). Trimming cost V 10 bases and J 4 bases, with 12 bases left between them. The V gene's germline CDR1 is MNHNS and CDR2 SASEGT. CDR3 length: 12 residues. The CDR3 region has the DNA TGTGCCACCTCCCGGGGACCAGATACGCAGTATTTT. Its protein is CATSRGPDTQYF.

The chain links TRBV3-1 to TRBJ1-2, with 7 bases matching TRBD1. Germline V gene lookup returns CDR1 LGHDT and CDR2 YNNKEL (reference sequence). The CDR3 consists of 15 residues. Trimming took 2 bases from V and 4 from J; bases not matched to a gene: 7. CDR3 in amino acids: CASSQKVDRAYGYTF. The CDR3, as DNA: TGTGCCAGCAGCCAAAAAGTCGACAGGGCCTATGGCTACACCTTC. The whole variable domain, filled in from reference TRBV3-1 and TRBJ1-2, reads DTAVSQTPKYLVTQMGNDKSIKCEQNLGHDTMYWYKQDSKKFLKIMFSYNNKELIINETVPNRFSPKSPDKAHLNLHINSLELGDSAVYFCASSQKVDRAYGYTFGSGTRLTVV.

The V call is TRBV6-2 or TRBV6-3, the J call TRBJ2-1; 13 nucleotides align to TRBD2. Germline lookup yields CDR1 MNHEY and CDR2 SVGEGT. There are 16 residues in the CDR3. J gave up 15 bases and V 1 base, and 12 bases lay outside the gene matches. DNA for the CDR3: TGTGCCAGCAGTTACTTTAGACTAGCGGGAGGCTTACGGCTGTTCTTC. It yields the protein CASSYFRLAGGLRLFF.

This chain connects TRBV6-1 to TRBJ2-5; TRBD1 matches 11 bases. After removal of 6 bases from V and 4 bases from J, the junction contained 7 bases not matched to a gene. CDR1 and CDR2 (germline): MNHNS, SASEGT. The length of the CDR3 is 15 residues. This chain's CDR3 is CASRMRDRGVETQYF. CDR3 sequence (DNA): TGTGCCAGCAGGATGCGGGACAGGGGGGTAGAGACCCAGTACTTC.

The CDR3 reads CASSFSLRETQYF. The CDR3 region has the DNA TGTGCCAGCAGTTTTTCCTTGCGGGAGACCCAGTACTTC. The gene calls are TRBV27 and TRBJ2-5; D is undetermined. The CDR3 runs to 13 residues. Trimming cost V 3 bases and J 5 bases, with 10 bases left between them. The V gene's germline CDR1 is MNHEY and CDR2 SMNVEV (reference sequence).

This chain links TRBV18 with TRBJ2-7, with D hard to call. This CDR3 comprises 12 residues. The V end was cut by 2 bases, the J end by 7 bases, with 9 bases between. The germline V gene encodes CDR1 KGHSH and CDR2 LQKENI. CDR3 region: CASSPFASEQYF. CDR3 in DNA: TGTGCCAGCTCACCATTTGCGTCTGAGCAGTACTTC.

This clonotype was recorded only once. The chain links TRBV19 to TRBJ2-7; D gene uncertain. V lost 4 bases to trimming and J lost 1 base, with 11 bases between them. This CDR3 comprises 14 residues. Germline V lookup: CDR1 LNHDA, CDR2 SQIVND (reference sequence). The CDR3 nucleotides read TGTGCCAGTAGTACGGCAGCCGGGTCCTACGAGCAGTACTTC. It codes for CASSTAAGSYEQYF.

The chain employs TRBV12-3 or TRBV12-4 and TRBJ2-7; the D gene is possibly TRBD1 (6 bases). Trimming took 5 bases from V and 4 from J, leaving 12 bases between them. The CDR3 extends over 13 amino acids. This chain's CDR3 is CASSPETGYEQYF. The CDR3 region has the DNA TGTGCCAGCAGTCCGGAGACAGGTTACGAGCAGTACTTC.

The chain is built from TRBV6-1 and TRBJ2-4; perhaps TRBD2 as D (5 bases). The CDR3 covers 14 residues. The ends were cut back, 6 bases at V and 3 bases at J, with 12 bases in the middle. Germline V lookup: CDR1 MNHNS, CDR2 SASEGT. The CDR3 here is CASRSGGDKNIQYF. The CDR3 nucleotides read TGTGCCAGCAGAAGCGGCGGAGACAAAAACATTCAGTACTTC.

The V call is TRBV5-1, the J call TRBJ2-6, with D perhaps given as TRBD1 or TRBD2 (5 bases each). Trimming took off 4 bases at V and 4 bases at J, with 15 bases between the two ends. Germline CDR1 is SGHRS and CDR2 is YFSETQ. The CDR3 has 16 residues. Here the CDR3 reads CASSGGGRAGANVLTF. CDR3 coding DNA: TGCGCCAGCAGCGGCGGAGGCAGGGCAGGGGCCAACGTCCTGACTTTC. The full variable domain, its missing parts supplied by reference TRBV5-1 and TRBJ2-6, is KAGVTQTPRYLIKTRGQQVTLSCSPISGHRSVSWYQQTPGQGLQFLFEYFSETQRNKGNFPGRFSGRQFSNSRSEMNVSTLELGDSALYLCASSGGGRAGANVLTFGAGSRLTVL.

The chain uses TRBV12-3 or TRBV12-4 and TRBJ2-6, with D tentatively TRBD2 (5 bases). Trimming took off 3 bases at V and 0 bases at J, with 6 bases between the two ends. This CDR3 comprises 15 residues. The CDR3, as DNA: TGTGCCAGCAGTTTCCGGGGCTCTGGGGCCAACGTCCTGACTTTC. It encodes CASSFRGSGANVLTF.

V is TRBV20-1 and J is TRBJ2-7; the D is unclear. CDR3 length: 12 amino acids. Trimming removed 3 bases at V and 3 bases at J, with 9 bases between. Germline V gives CDR1 DFQATT, CDR2 SNEGSKA (reference sequence). The CDR3, as DNA: TGCAGTGCTAGGAGGCCTTTCTACGAGCAGTACTTC. Amino acid sequence: CSARRPFYEQYF.

The J gene is TRBJ1-5, the V gene TRBV6-5, with 7 bases fitting TRBD1. V was pared by 5 bases and J by 4 bases, with 5 bases of the junction left unmatched. The CDR3 runs 14 residues. CDR1 and CDR2 from the germline V gene are MNHEY and SVGAGI. CDR3 sequence: CASSPGTVNQPQHF. The CDR3 DNA is TGTGCCAGCAGTCCTGGGACAGTTAATCAGCCCCAGCATTTT.

The chain joins TRBV24-1 to TRBJ2-3; 10 nucleotides align to TRBD2. This CDR3 is 15 amino acids long. Germline V CDR1 and CDR2: KGHDR, SFDVKD. J gave up 5 bases and V 7 bases, and 8 bases lay outside the gene matches. The CDR3 sequence: CATSQSGRDLDTQYF. The CDR3 DNA follows: TGTGCCACCAGCCAAAGCGGGAGGGATTTAGATACGCAGTATTTT.

This chain links TRBV5-6 with TRBJ2-5; 9 bases map to TRBD1. Trimming removed 7 bases from V and 7 bases from J; junction bases left unmatched: 8. From germline, CDR1 is SGHDT and CDR2 YYEEEE. The CDR3 is made up of 13 amino acids. The CDR3 reads CASVRQGVGTQYF. The CDR3 nucleotides read TGTGCCAGCGTTCGACAGGGGGTAGGGACCCAGTACTTC.

The chain employs TRBV2 and TRBJ1-5, with D possibly TRBD1 on 5 matching bases. Germline V lookup: CDR1 SNHLY, CDR2 FYNNEI. V gave up 2 bases and J gave up 8 bases, with 10 bases separating them. This CDR3 is built from 13 residues. The CDR3 sequence: CASSELGQEPQHF. The DNA of the CDR3 is TGTGCCAGCAGTGAATTGGGGCAGGAGCCCCAGCATTTT.

The genes are TRBV18 and TRBJ2-1; the D gene is possibly TRBD2 (5 bases). In germline, CDR1 is KGHSH, CDR2 LQKENI. V gave up 2 bases and J gave up 10 bases, with 12 bases separating them. This CDR3 has 13 residues. CDR3 region: CASSPKPGEEQFF. The CDR3 coding sequence is TGTGCCAGCTCACCAAAGCCCGGGGAGGAGCAGTTCTTC.

The rearrangement joins TRBV5-1 to TRBJ2-6; D unclear. CDR1 SGHRS and CDR2 YFSETQ come from the germline V gene. V lost 0 bases and J lost 2, with 6 bases in between. This CDR3 comprises 15 residues. CDR3 sequence (DNA): TGCGCCAGCAGCTTGGAGGTAGCTGGGGCCAACGTCCTGACTTTC. It specifies CASSLEVAGANVLTF.

The chain recombines TRBV20-1 with TRBJ2-7; D gene ambiguous. Trimming left V 6 bases short and J 7 bases short, with 19 bases between. This CDR3 has 13 residues. Looked up from germline, CDR1 is DFQATT and CDR2 is SNEGSKA (reference sequence). The CDR3 sequence is CSASYRALGEQYF. For the CDR3, the DNA is TGCAGTGCGTCTTATAGGGCCCTCGGGGAGCAGTACTTC.

The chain carries TRBV29-1 and TRBJ2-1; 7 bases are shared with TRBD2. This CDR3 is built from 15 residues. The germline CDR1 and CDR2 sequences are SQVTM and ANQGSEA. With 4 bases clipped from V and 6 bases from J, the junction kept 12 bases outside the gene matches. CDR3 residues: CSVVFAAGEGNEQFF. CDR3 DNA: TGCAGCGTTGTTTTTGCGGCGGGAGAGGGCAATGAGCAGTTCTTC.

DNA of the CDR3: TGCAGCGTTGTTTGGGGGAATGGCTACACCTTC. Translating gives CSVVWGNGYTF. The V gene is TRBV29-1, the J gene TRBJ1-2; D possibly corresponds to TRBD1 (5 bases). This CDR3 spans 11 amino acids. V lost 4 bases and J lost 6, with 9 bases in between. Germline CDR1 is SQVTM and CDR2 is ANQGSEA.

The chain joins TRBV2 to TRBJ2-5, with D unresolved. CDR3 length: 11 amino acids. Between the trimmed V and J ends, which lost 7 bases and 3 bases, there was a span of 6 bases. Germline CDR1 reads SNHLY; CDR2 reads FYNNEI. The CDR3 bases are TGTGCCAGCATACGGGAAGAGACCCAGTACTTC. Translated, it gives CASIREETQYF.

The J gene is TRBJ2-4, the V gene TRBV6-5, with 10 positions matching TRBD1. Trimming at V came to 6 bases and at J to 8 bases, leaving 7 bases not matched to a gene. The germline CDR1 and CDR2 sequences are MNHEY and SVGAGI. This CDR3 contains 14 residues. DNA of the CDR3: TGTGCCAGCAGCCTCGACAGGGGGCAAGACATTCAGTACTTC. Protein sequence: CASSLDRGQDIQYF.

The rearrangement uses TRBV5-1 and TRBJ2-1; TRBD2 aligns across 10 bases. The V and J ends lost 0 bases and 6 bases, in that order; junction bases with no gene match: 12. The CDR3 runs to 18 residues. Germline V gene data show CDR1 as SGHRS and CDR2 as YFSETQ. The CDR3 bases are TGCGCCAGCAGCTTGGTTCCCATAGCGGGAGGAGTGGGCAATGAGCAGTTCTTC. Protein sequence: CASSLVPIAGGVGNEQFF.

The genes are TRBV29-1 and TRBJ1-2; a weak D match, TRBD1 (6 bases). CDR1 is SQVTM and CDR2 is ANQGSEA in the germline V gene. This CDR3 is 13 amino acids long. Trimming stripped 7 bases from V and 6 bases from J, with 18 bases between. CDR3: CSADKDSLHGYTF. The CDR3 coding sequence is TGCAGCGCCGATAAGGACAGTCTTCATGGCTACACCTTC.